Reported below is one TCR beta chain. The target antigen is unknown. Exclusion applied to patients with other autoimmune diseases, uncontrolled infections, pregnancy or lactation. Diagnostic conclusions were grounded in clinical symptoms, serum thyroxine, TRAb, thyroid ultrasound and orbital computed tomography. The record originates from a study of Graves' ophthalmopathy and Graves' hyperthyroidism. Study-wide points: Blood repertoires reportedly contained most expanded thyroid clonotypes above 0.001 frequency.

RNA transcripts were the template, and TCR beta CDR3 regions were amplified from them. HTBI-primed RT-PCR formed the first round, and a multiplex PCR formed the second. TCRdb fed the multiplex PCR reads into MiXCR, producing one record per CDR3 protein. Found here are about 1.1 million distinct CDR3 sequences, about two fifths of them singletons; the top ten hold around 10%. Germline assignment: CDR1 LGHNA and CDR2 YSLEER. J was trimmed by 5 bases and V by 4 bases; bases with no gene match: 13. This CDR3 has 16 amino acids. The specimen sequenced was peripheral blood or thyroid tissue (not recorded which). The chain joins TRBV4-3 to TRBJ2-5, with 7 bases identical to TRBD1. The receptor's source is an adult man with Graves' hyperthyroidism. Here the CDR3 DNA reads TGCGCCAGCAGCCGAGAGGGCGACAGGGAATGGGAGACCCAGTACTTC. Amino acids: CASSREGDREWETQYF.